This TCR beta chain is drawn from a study of response to subunit inactivated influenza vaccine. TCRdb re-analysed the RT-PCR reads in MiXCR, keeping a single row per CDR3 protein. This sample has about 190,000 distinct CDR3 sequences, with 14% found just once. A few counts support this clonotype. This CDR3 is built from 18 residues. From germline, CDR1 is DFQATT and CDR2 SNEGSKA (reference sequence). Trimming removed 3 bases from V and 3 bases from J, with 25 bases in between. Sequenced here: CD8+ T cells sorted from PBMCs, sampled approximately 5 days after vaccination. The TCR was taken from a man aged 50 to 60 who received an inactivated influenza vaccine. This chain links TRBV20-1 with TRBJ2-3, with D perhaps matching TRBD1 (6 bases). CDR3 loop: CSASRLPRTTGWTDTQYF. The CDR3 DNA sequence: TGCAGTGCTAGTCGGTTGCCGAGGACAACAGGGTGGACAGATACGCAGTATTTT.